This is a list of T cell receptor beta chains from one sample in a study of tumor and adjacent non-tumor tissue in lung cancer. In TCRdb, the multiplex PCR reads were re-called with MiXCR into one record per CDR3 protein. The data hold more than 45,000 distinct CDR3 sequences, with around 60% observed a single time. Sequences were obtained from distant non-tumor lung tissue. These receptors all come from a woman in her 70s with non-small cell lung cancer. CDR3s include the opening cysteine and the closing phenylalanine or tryptophan. A D gene is named only where the DNA matches it firmly. Expanded clones are given a class, and other clones once, few, many or no size at all.

size,D,V,J,DNA,CDR3
-,-,TRBV6-1,TRBJ1-5,TGTACCAGCAACCTGAACGAAAGACAGCTCCAGCATTTT,CTSNLNERQLQHF
many,TRBD2,TRBV28,TRBJ2-3,TGTGCCAGCAGTTTTCTAGCGGGCACAGATACGCAGTATTTT,CASSFLAGTDTQYF
-,-,TRBV30,TRBJ1-2,TGTGCCTGGAGTGTAAGCAGGGGCGGAGGCTACATCTTC,CAWSVSRGGGYIF
many,TRBD1,TRBV28,TRBJ2-2,TGTGCCAGCAGTTTACCGGGACAGGGGACGTCCGGGGAGCTGTTTTTT,CASSLPGQGTSGELFF
-,-,TRBV6-5,TRBJ1-5,TGTGCCAGCAGGCGAGACAGGTATAGCAATCAGCGCCAGCATTTT,CASRRDRYSNQRQHF
-,TRBD1,TRBV14,TRBJ1-1,TGTGTCAGCAGCCGGGACAGGGTGGAAGCTTTCTTT,CVSSRDRVEAFF
-,-,TRBV6-5,TRBJ1-2,TGTGCCAGCAGCGGAGGGTATGGCTACGTCTTC,CASSGGYGYVF
-,-,TRBV5-1,TRBJ2-3,TGCACCAGCAGTCGAGCTTCAGATACGCAGTATTTT,CTSSRASDTQYF
-,-,TRBV20-1,TRBJ2-7,TGCAGTGCTAGCGGCTCGGGGGTGGGGAGGCCCTACGAGCAGCACTTT,CSASGSGVGRPYEQHF
many,TRBD2,TRBV20-1,TRBJ2-2,TGCAGTGCTAGCGCTGGCGGGAGTGTATCCGGGGAGCTGTTTTTT,CSASAGGSVSGELFF
medium-sized,TRBD2,TRBV6-2/TRBV6-3,TRBJ2-2,TGTGCCAGCAGTTACCCCCTGGTGCAGCGGGAGACGGACGGGGAGCTGTTTTTT,CASSYPLVQRETDGELFF
many,TRBD2,TRBV4-1,TRBJ2-7,TGCGCCAGCAGCCAAGGGCTAGCGGGAGAATACGAGCAGTACTTC,CASSQGLAGEYEQYF
-,-,TRBV6-1,TRBJ2-5,TGTGTCAGCAGTGAACGGCTGGGTGAGACCCAGTACTTC,CVSSERLGETQYF
-,-,TRBV12-3/TRBV12-4,TRBJ2-5,TGTGCCAGCACTTTCCAAGAGATCCAGTACTTC,CASTFQEIQYF
-,TRBD2,TRBV20-1,TRBJ2-4,TGCAGTGCTAGAAAAACCACTCTAGCGGGAGGGCCCAAACAGTACTTC,CSARKTTLAGGPKQYF
-,TRBD1,TRBV4-1,TRBJ1-1,TGCACCAGCAGCCAAGAAGACCGGGACAGGCCGAACACTGAAGCTTTCTTT,CTSSQEDRDRPNTEAFF
-,TRBD1,TRBV7-9,TRBJ2-7,TGTGCCGGCAGGAATACGGGACCGGGACAGGACTCCTACGAGCAGTATTTC,CAGRNTGPGQDSYEQYF
many,-,TRBV6-5,TRBJ2-7,TGTGCCAGCAGTTACTCTCGTAAGCAGTACTTC,CASSYSRKQYF
many,-,TRBV6-1,TRBJ1-5,TGTGCCAGCAGTGGAGGGAACGGGGAAAATCAGCCCCAGCATTTT,CASSGGNGENQPQHF
medium-sized,-,TRBV29-1,TRBJ2-3,TGCAGCGTTGTCGTGTCCAGGGGAGCAGATACGCAGTATTTT,CSVVVSRGADTQYF
many,TRBD1,TRBV28,TRBJ2-7,TGTGCCAGCAGGCGGACAGGGGGCGGTTACGAGCAGTACTTC,CASRRTGGGYEQYF
once,TRBD2,TRBV12-5,TRBJ2-1,TGTGCTAGTGGTCATAGCGGGAGGGCCTCTGTGCAGTTCTTC,CASGHSGRASVQFF
many,-,TRBV10-2,TRBJ2-6,TGCGCCAGCAGTAGAATGGGGGCAAGATCTGGGGCCAACGTCCTGACTTTC,CASSRMGARSGANVLTF
-,-,TRBV28,TRBJ2-2,TGTGCCAGCAGGGACCGGGTGGCTATTTCCCCCGGGGAGCTGTTTTTT,CASRDRVAISPGELFF
-,TRBD2,TRBV6-5,TRBJ2-3,TGTGACAGCAGTTACACGACTAGCGCAGCTACTAGCACAGATACACAGTATTTT,CDSSYTTSAATSTDTQYF
many,-,TRBV5-1,TRBJ1-6,TGCGCCAGCAGCTTGGGACAGGATAATTCACCCCTCCACTTT,CASSLGQDNSPLHF
large,TRBD1,TRBV11-1,TRBJ2-3,TGTGCCAGCAGCTTGGACAGGGAGGCAGATACGCAGTATTTT,CASSLDREADTQYF
once,-,TRBV6-6,TRBJ1-5,TGTGTCAGCAGTTACATGGATAGCAATCAGCCCCATCATTTT,CVSSYMDSNQPHHF
many,TRBD2,TRBV5-1,TRBJ2-1,TGCGCCAGCAGCTTATCGGGACTAGCCTACAATGAGCAGTTCTTC,CASSLSGLAYNEQFF
medium-sized,-,TRBV29-1,TRBJ1-6,TGCAGCGTTGAAGAGCGGGGGCCGGGTTCACCCCTCCACTTT,CSVEERGPGSPLHF
-,-,TRBV4-1,TRBJ1-1,TGTGCCAACAGCCATGCACAGGGACGGAACACTGAAGCTTTCTTT,CANSHAQGRNTEAFF
once,-,TRBV5-1,TRBJ2-1,TGCGCCAGCAGCGCCGGGACTAGGGACAGTGTGCAGTTCTTC,CASSAGTRDSVQFF
-,-,TRBV5-5,TRBJ2-7,TGTGTCAGCAGCTTGTCCTATCGTTCCTACGAGCAGTATTTC,CVSSLSYRSYEQYF
-,-,TRBV6-1,TRBJ2-3,TGTGCCAGCAGTAGGTTTAGCACAGATATGCAGTATTTT,CASSRFSTDMQYF
many,TRBD1,TRBV28,TRBJ2-3,TGTGCCAGCAGTCCCGGGACAGGGGGCACAGATACGCAGTATTTT,CASSPGTGGTDTQYF
-,-,TRBV11-1,TRBJ1-1,TGTGCCAGTAGCCATAGGACAGCGCCAAACACTGAATCTTTCTTT,CASSHRTAPNTESFF
-,TRBD1,TRBV5-6,TRBJ2-5,TGTGCCATCAGCTTGTTGGAGACAGGGGAGGCCCAGTATTTC,CAISLLETGEAQYF
many,TRBD2,TRBV29-1,TRBJ2-1,TGCAGCGTTGACGGACTAGCGGGACTCAATGAGCAGTTCTTC,CSVDGLAGLNEQFF
few,-,TRBV20-1,TRBJ2-3,TGCAGTGCCCTGCGGGTCAGCACAGATACGCAGTATTTT,CSALRVSTDTQYF
-,TRBD1,TRBV4-1,TRBJ2-2,TGCGCCAGCAGCCCTGACGAGGGCAGGGGGCGAGTTACCGGGGAGTTGTTTTTT,CASSPDEGRGRVTGELFF
medium-sized,-,TRBV6-1,TRBJ2-2,TGTGCCAGCAGTGGGCGAGGAGCGGTGAACACCGGGGAGCTGTTTTTT,CASSGRGAVNTGELFF
-,TRBD2,TRBV6-6,TRBJ2-7,TGTGACAGCAGTTACCCAACTACTCCCACTAGCGGGAGGTTTCCCTACGAGCAGTACTTC,CDSSYPTTPTSGRFPYEQYF